This T cell receptor (beta chain) was sequenced in a study of Ad26.COV2.S vaccination and SARS-CoV-2 variants. Study information: The study gave Ad26.COV2.S intramuscularly, once or twice 56 days apart.

In the case of this clone: Its cognate antigen is unknown.

The method was immunoSEQ multiplex PCR; TCRdb's version includes in-frame clones alone and lacks a portion of them. In the table there are 200,000 to 250,000 clones, roughly 88% of which are singletons. Indicated treatment: around 19 received Ad26.COV2.S at low or high dose, single or two shots; 5 received placebo; per-sample allocation not given. Following the first vaccine or placebo injection, samples were taken on day 63. An Ad26 vector was used to express Wuhan-strain SARS-CoV-2 spike as the vaccine. Deletions cut 7 bases from V and 1 base from J, with 10 bases between. Germline loops: CDR1 SNHLY, CDR2 FYNNEI. The CDR3 spans 14 residues. Study-level points and caveats: It is possible that the TCR breadth and depth analyses underestimated the total T cell responses. After vaccination, reports described spike-specific CD8+ and CD4+ T cell responses as showing substantial breadth.

This TCR was sampled from a person between 18 and 59 years old who received the Ad26.COV2.S COVID-19 vaccine or a placebo. The V call is TRBV2, the J call TRBJ2-2, with D possibly matching TRBD1 (6 bases). The input for sequencing was peripheral blood, taken in a trial of Ad26.COV2.S vaccine versus placebo. CDR3 DNA sequence: TGTGCCAGCAACACAGGGCTGAACACCGGGGAGCTGTTTTTT. Translating gives CASNTGLNTGELFF.